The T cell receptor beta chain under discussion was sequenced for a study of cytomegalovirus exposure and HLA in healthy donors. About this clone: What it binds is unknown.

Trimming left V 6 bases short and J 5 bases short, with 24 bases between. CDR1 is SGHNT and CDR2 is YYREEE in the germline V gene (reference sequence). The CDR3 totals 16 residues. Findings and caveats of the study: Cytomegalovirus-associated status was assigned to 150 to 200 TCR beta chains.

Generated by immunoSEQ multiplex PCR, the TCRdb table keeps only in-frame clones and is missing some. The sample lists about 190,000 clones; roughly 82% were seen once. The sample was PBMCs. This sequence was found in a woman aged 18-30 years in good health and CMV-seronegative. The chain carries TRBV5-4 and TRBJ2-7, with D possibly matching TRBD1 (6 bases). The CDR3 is CASNGGSNRAVDEQYF. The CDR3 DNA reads TGTGCCAGCAACGGCGGCTCAAACAGGGCCGTGGACGAGCAGTACTTC.